This T cell receptor beta chain was sequenced in a study of human T cells and chemical hapten exposure. Study background: The study patch tested 0.01% DPC on the upper back and read results at 6 days. Study conclusions and caveats: Expanded TCRs made up significantly more big CDR3 similarity clusters than controls did.

The germline CDR1 and CDR2 sequences are MNHEY and SVGEGT. This CDR3 is 16 amino acids long. Losses at the gene ends were 3 bases for V and 6 bases for J; bases not matched to a gene: 12. Time point given: pre-sensitization, week 0. Treatment indicated: therapeutic diphenylcyclopropenone sensitization with weekly scalp DPC. For this clonotype: Its antigen is undetermined.

TCRdb ran MiXCR on the RACE reads and lists one entry per CDR3 protein. This table holds about 180,000 distinct CDR3 sequences, around 30% found once. Sequences were derived from whole blood, sampled in connection with sensitization to the hapten diphenylcyclopropenone (DPC). The clonotype comes from a woman in her 30s with alopecia areata. Some clones in this sample may be carry-over from other donors' samples. The chain employs TRBV6-2 or TRBV6-3 and TRBJ1-2; TRBD1 matches 8 bases. The CDR3 protein is CASSYGTGYFSDGYTF. The DNA of the CDR3 is TGTGCCAGCAGTTATGGGACAGGATATTTCTCGGATGGCTACACCTTC.